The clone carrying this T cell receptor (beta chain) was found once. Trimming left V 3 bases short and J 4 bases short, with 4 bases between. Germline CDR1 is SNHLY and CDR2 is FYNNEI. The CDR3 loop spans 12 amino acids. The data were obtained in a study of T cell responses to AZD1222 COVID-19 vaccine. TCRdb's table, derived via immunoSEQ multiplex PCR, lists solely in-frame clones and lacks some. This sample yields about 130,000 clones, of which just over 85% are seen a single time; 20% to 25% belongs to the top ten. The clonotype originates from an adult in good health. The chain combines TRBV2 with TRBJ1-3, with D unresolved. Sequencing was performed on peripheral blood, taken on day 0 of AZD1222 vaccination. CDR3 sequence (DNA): TGTGCCAGCAGTGATCGGGGAAACACCATATATTTT. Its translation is CASSDRGNTIYF.